Following are 3 T cell receptor beta chains from one sample sequenced in a study of shared clonotypes between healthy human individuals (dated by TCRdb to the early 2020s). Libraries were prepared through the immunoSEQ multiplex PCR assay. TCRdb carries this immuneACCESS record with in-frame sequences only. Its versions omit some clonotypes, under half of them owing to an unresolved V gene in the studies checked, with the rest unexplained. This sample is represented by 150,000 to 200,000 clones; approximately 92% of them were singletons. 0.067% of the sample is taken by the ten largest. Sequenced input: naive CD4+ T cells sorted from blood. The cell subset or site label, as the study defines it: CD45RA+ positively selected. The origin of the receptors is a woman aged 25 to 45 in good health.

The chain recombines TRBV11-2 with TRBJ2-7, with 13 bases matching TRBD2. The trim removed 2 bases at V and 2 bases at J, leaving 9 bases unmatched. Germline V CDR1 and CDR2: SGHAT, FQNNGV. The CDR3 totals 18 residues. The CDR3 region is CASSLRGGLAGETYEQYF. Written as DNA, the CDR3 is TGTGCCAGCAGCTTAAGGGGTGGACTAGCGGGAGAAACCTACGAGCAGTACTTC.

V is TRBV19 and J is TRBJ1-5; D not certain. V was trimmed by 7 bases and J by 3 bases, leaving 16 bases between them. The CDR3 sequence is 15 residues long. The germline V gene encodes CDR1 LNHDA and CDR2 SQIVND (reference sequence). CDR3 region: CASIGSRRVNQPQHF. The CDR3 DNA is TGTGCCAGTATCGGAAGTCGCAGAGTCAATCAGCCCCAGCATTTT.

This rearrangement joins TRBV5-4 to TRBJ1-4; 7 positions match TRBD1. CDR3 length equals 18 residues. The V gene end was trimmed by 0 bases and the J gene end by 2 bases; junction bases not matched to a gene: 10. Germline V gene data show CDR1 as SGHNT and CDR2 as YYREEE (reference sequence). The chain's CDR3 is CASSLAEKGANTNEKLFF. The CDR3 nucleotides are TGTGCCAGCAGCTTGGCCGAAAAGGGGGCTAACACTAATGAAAAACTGTTTTTT.